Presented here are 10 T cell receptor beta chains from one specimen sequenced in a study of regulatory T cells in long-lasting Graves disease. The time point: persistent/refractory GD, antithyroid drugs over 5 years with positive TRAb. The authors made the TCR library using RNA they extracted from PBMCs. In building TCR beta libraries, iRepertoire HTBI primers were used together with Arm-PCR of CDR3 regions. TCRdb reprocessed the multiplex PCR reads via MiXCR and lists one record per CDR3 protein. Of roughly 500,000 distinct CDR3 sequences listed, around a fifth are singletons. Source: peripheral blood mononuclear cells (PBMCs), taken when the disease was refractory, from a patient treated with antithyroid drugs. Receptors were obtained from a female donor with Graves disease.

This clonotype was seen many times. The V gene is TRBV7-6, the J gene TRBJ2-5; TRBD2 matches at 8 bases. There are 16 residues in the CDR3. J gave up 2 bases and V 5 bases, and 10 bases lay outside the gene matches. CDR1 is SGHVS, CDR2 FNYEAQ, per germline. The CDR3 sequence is CASSPVGSGTQETQYF. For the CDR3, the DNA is TGTGCCAGCAGCCCCGTGGGTAGCGGGACACAAGAGACCCAGTACTTC. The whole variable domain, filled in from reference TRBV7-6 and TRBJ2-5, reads GAGVSQSPRYKVTKRGQDVALRCDPISGHVSLYWYRQALGQGPEFLTYFNYEAQQDKSGLPNDRFSAERPEGSISTLTIQRTEQRDSAMYRCASSPVGSGTQETQYFGPGTRLLVL.

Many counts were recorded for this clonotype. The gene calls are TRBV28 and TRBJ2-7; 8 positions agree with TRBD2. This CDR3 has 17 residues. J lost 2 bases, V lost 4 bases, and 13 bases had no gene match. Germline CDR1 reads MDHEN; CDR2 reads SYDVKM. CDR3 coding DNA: TGTGCCAGCAGTTCCCCCTGGGTAGCGGGACGGACCTACGAGCAGTACTTC. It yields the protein CASSSPWVAGRTYEQYF.

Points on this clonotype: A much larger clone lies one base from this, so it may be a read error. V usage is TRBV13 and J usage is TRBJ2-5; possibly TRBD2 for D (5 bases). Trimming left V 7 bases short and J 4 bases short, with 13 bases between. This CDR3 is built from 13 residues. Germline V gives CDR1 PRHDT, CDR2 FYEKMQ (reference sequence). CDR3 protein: CASTRAGGETQYF. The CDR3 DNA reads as TGTGCCAGCACCCGGGCGGGTGGAGAGACCCAGTACTTC. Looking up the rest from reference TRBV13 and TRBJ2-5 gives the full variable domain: AAGVIQSPRHLIKEKRETATLKCYPIPRHDTVYWYQQGPGQDPQFLISFYEKMQSDKGSIPDRFSAQQFSDYHSELNMSSLELGDSALYFCASTRAGGETQYFGPGTRLLVL.

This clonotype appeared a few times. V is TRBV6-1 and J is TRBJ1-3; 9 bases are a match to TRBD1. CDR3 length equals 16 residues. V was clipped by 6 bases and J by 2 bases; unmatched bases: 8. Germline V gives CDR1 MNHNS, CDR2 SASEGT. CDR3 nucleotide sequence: TGTGCCAGCAGCCTAGTACAGGGGGCAACTGGAAACACCATATATTTT. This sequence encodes CASSLVQGATGNTIYF.

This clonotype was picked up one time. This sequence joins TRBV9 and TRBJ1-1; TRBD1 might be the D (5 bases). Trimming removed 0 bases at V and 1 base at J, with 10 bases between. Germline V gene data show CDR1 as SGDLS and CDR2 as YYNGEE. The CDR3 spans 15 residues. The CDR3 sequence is CASSVGVQENTEAFF. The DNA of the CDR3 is TGTGCCAGCAGCGTAGGAGTACAGGAGAACACTGAAGCTTTCTTT.

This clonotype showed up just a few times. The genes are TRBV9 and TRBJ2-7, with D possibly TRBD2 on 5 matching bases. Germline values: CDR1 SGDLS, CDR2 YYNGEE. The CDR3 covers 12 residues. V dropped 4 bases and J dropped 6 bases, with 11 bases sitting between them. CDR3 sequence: CASSPQEGEQYF. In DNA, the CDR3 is TGTGCCAGCAGCCCCCAAGAGGGCGAGCAGTACTTC.

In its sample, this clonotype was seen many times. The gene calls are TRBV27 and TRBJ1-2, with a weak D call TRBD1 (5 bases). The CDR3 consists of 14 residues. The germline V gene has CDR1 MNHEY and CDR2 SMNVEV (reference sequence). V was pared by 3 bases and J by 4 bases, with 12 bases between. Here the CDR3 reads CASSFAAGIYGYTF. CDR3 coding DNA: TGTGCCAGCAGTTTTGCGGCAGGGATCTATGGCTACACCTTC.

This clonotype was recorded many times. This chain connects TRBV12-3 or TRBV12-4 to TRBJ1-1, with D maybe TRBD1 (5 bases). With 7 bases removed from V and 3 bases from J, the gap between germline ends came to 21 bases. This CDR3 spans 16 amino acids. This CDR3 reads CASNPFSRGVDTEAFF. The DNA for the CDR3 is TGTGCCAGCAACCCCTTCTCTCGGGGGGTTGACACTGAAGCTTTCTTT.

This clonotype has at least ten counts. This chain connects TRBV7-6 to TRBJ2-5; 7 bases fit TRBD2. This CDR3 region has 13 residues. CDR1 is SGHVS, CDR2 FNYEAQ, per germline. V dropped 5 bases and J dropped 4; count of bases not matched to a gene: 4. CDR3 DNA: TGTGCCAGCAGCCCTTGGGGGGGAGAGACCCAGTACTTC. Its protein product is CASSPWGGETQYF.

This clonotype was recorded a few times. The CDR3 DNA sequence: TGTGCCAGCAGTTACCGCAGGACGGAACCCTCCTACGAGCAGTACTTC. It yields the protein CASSYRRTEPSYEQYF. The V and J genes are TRBV6-5 and TRBJ2-7; no reliable D call. The V gene's germline CDR1 is MNHEY and CDR2 SVGAGI. Trimming took 2 bases from V and 0 from J, leaving 14 bases between them. The CDR3 has 16 amino acids.